The 8 T cell receptor beta chains below all came from one sample that was sequenced in a study of cytomegalovirus exposure and HLA in healthy donors. The PCR employed 60 Vbeta primers together with 13 Jbeta primers. Data came from immunoSEQ multiplex PCR; TCRdb stores just in-frame clones and leaves some out. The repertoire consists of fewer than 250,000 clones, with 75% to 85% occurring once and the leading ten covering 12% to 15%. Specimen: PBMCs. These receptors came from a woman aged 30 to 39 in good health and CMV-seropositive.

The chain links TRBV14 to TRBJ1-2; perhaps TRBD1 as D (5 bases). The V end was cut by 4 bases, the J end by 3 bases, with 9 bases between. Germline values: CDR1 SGHDN, CDR2 FVKESK. The CDR3 extends over 13 amino acids. The CDR3 sequence: CASSPGGYYGYTF. The CDR3 nucleotides are TGTGCCAGCAGCCCGGGGGGGTACTATGGCTACACCTTC. The whole variable domain, remainder taken from reference TRBV14 and TRBJ1-2, is EAGVTQFPSHSVIEKGQTVTLRCDPISGHDNLYWYRRVMGKEIKFLLHFVKESKQDESGMPNNRFLAERTGGTYSTLKVQPAELEDSGVYFCASSPGGYYGYTFGSGTRLTVV.

The V call is TRBV7-6, the J call TRBJ2-2; TRBD2 matches at 14 bases. The V gene's germline CDR1 is SGHVS and CDR2 FNYEAQ. The CDR3 consists of 17 residues. V dropped 3 bases and J dropped 0; count of bases not matched to a gene: 0. CDR3 region: CASSLGLAGANTGELFF. The CDR3 DNA reads TGTGCCAGCAGCTTGGGACTAGCGGGGGCGAACACCGGGGAGCTGTTTTTT.

The chain is built from TRBV7-3 and TRBJ1-2; 7 bases match TRBD1. The germline gives CDR1 SGHTA, CDR2 FQGTGA. The ends lost 5 bases at V and 8 bases at J; junction bases unmatched: 11. The CDR3 extends over 14 amino acids. CDR3: CASSPERGRGGYTF. CDR3 bases: TGTGCCAGCAGCCCCGAGAGGGGGCGAGGAGGCTACACCTTC.

The CDR3: CASRAQPSGEKLFF. CDR3 nucleotide sequence: TGCGCCAGCAGGGCTCAGCCCTCCGGGGAAAAACTGTTTTTT. The V call is TRBV5-1, the J call TRBJ1-4; no reliable D call. Germline lookup yields CDR1 SGHRS and CDR2 YFSETQ. Trimming pared 5 bases from V and 8 bases from J, leaving 16 bases between. This CDR3 comprises 14 residues.

This rearrangement joins TRBV6-6 to TRBJ2-5; possible D gene TRBD1, 5 bases. CDR1 is MNHNY, CDR2 SVGAGI, per germline (reference sequence). This CDR3 has 16 amino acids. The ends were cut back, 2 bases at V and 1 base at J, with 14 bases in the middle. DNA for the CDR3: TGTGCCAGCAGTTACATGGCTGGGGCATTCCAAGAGACCCAGTACTTC. Translated: CASSYMAGAFQETQYF.

This clone was observed a single time. The chain is built from TRBV7-9 and TRBJ2-7, with a tentative D call TRBD2 (6 bases). Between the trimmed V and J ends, which lost 1 base and 3 bases, there was a span of 7 bases. The CDR3 runs 13 residues. Germline-derived CDR1 and CDR2 are SEHNR and FQNEAQ (reference sequence). CDR3 nucleotide sequence: TGTGCCAGCAGCTTAGGCGGGATCTACGAGCAGTACTTC. It specifies CASSLGGIYEQYF.

This clone was observed a few times. This chain links TRBV6-5 with TRBJ1-1, with D tentatively TRBD1 (5 bases). This CDR3 comprises 15 residues. Trimming removed 2 bases at V and 6 bases at J, with 16 bases between. CDR1 is MNHEY and CDR2 is SVGAGI in the germline V gene. The CDR3 DNA reads TGTGCCAGCAGTTACAGCCCGGGACTTGGGGCTGAAGCTTTCTTT. Translating it yields CASSYSPGLGAEAFF.

V and J are TRBV2 and TRBJ2-3, with 14 bases lining up with TRBD2. With 3 bases clipped from V and 3 bases from J, the junction kept 11 bases outside the gene matches. The CDR3 contains 19 residues. Germline V CDR1 and CDR2: SNHLY, FYNNEI. The CDR3 nucleotides read TGTGCCAGCAGTGAGGTGGCGACTAGCGGGAGGGATCAGACAGATACGCAGTATTTT. Amino acid sequence: CASSEVATSGRDQTDTQYF.